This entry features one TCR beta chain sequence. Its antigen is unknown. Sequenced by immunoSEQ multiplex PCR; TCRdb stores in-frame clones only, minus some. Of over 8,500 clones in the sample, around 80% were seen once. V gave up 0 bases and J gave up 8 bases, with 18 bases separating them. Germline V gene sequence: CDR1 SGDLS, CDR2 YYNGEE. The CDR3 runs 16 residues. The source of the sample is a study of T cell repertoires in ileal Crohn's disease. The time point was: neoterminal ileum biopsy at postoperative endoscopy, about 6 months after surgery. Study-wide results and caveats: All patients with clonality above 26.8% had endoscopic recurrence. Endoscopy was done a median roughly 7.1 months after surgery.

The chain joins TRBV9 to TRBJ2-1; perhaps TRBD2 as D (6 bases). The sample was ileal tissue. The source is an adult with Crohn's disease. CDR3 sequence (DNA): TGTGCCAGCAGCGTAGGGGGACTCCCTACCTCCCATGAGCAGTTCTTC. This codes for CASSVGGLPTSHEQFF.